This entry features one TCR beta chain sequence. The sample belongs to a study of spatial heterogeneity in lung cancer. V was pared by 4 bases and J by 5 bases, with 7 bases of the junction left unmatched. In germline, CDR1 is GTSNPN, CDR2 SVGIG (reference sequence). The CDR3 extends over 13 amino acids. Time point reported: sample taken at primary tumor resection. Without sorting, whole RNA was sequenced from tumor, nontumor lung or frozen PBMC. The 65 or so donors had untreated early-stage non-small cell lung cancer. The library protocol tagged each TCR cDNA with a unique molecular identifier. Using its own MiXCR run on the 5' RACE reads, TCRdb lists one record per CDR3 protein. The sample includes about 50,000 distinct CDR3 sequences, roughly 7.6% of them seen just once.

The sequences come from PBMCs, collected at surgery. The sequence was collected from a female donor with early-stage non-small cell lung cancer. V is TRBV30 and J is TRBJ2-5; 7 bases match TRBD1. The CDR3 DNA follows: TGTGCCTGGAAACAGGGGTGTTGGGAGACCCAGTACTTC. This encodes CAWKQGCWETQYF.